This is a list of T cell receptor beta chains from one sample in a study of CD8+ T cells in alopecia areata. Sequenced by immunoSEQ multiplex PCR; TCRdb stores in-frame clones only, minus some. The data hold 200,000 or so clones, with 50% to 65% observed a single time. The sample consisted of CD4+ T cells sorted from blood, taken at week 0. All receptors come from a human donor with alopecia areata. Both conserved end residues are part of each CDR3. D genes are given only for firm matches. Clone size appears in some rows only: once, few, many, or a class for an expanded clone.

TRBJ1-2,TRBV6-5,TRBD1,.,TGTGCCAGCAGTTCCGGGCAGGGGGCCTCTGGCTACACCTTC,CASSSGQGASGYTF
TRBJ2-6,TRBV27,.,.,TGTGCCAGCAGTTCCCAGGGGTCTGGGGCCAACGTCCTGACTTTC,CASSSQGSGANVLTF
TRBJ2-7,TRBV4-2,TRBD2,.,TGTGCCAGCAGCCGGGGACTAGCGGGCTACGAGCAGTACTTC,CASSRGLAGYEQYF
TRBJ1-1,TRBV30,TRBD1,.,TGTGCCTGGAGTGTCCGGACAGGACTGAACACTGAAGCTTTCTTT,CAWSVRTGLNTEAFF
TRBJ2-6,TRBV19,.,few,TGTGCCAGTAACGAGGGGCGCCTTTCTGGGGCCAACGTCCTGACTTTC,CASNEGRLSGANVLTF
TRBJ2-5,TRBV6-1,.,.,TGTGCCAGCAGTGAGTACTGGACGTACCAAGAGACCCAGTACTTC,CASSEYWTYQETQYF
TRBJ1-4,TRBV30,TRBD1,.,TGTGCCTGGCAGACGGGACAGCCATCAAATGAAAAACTGTTTTTT,CAWQTGQPSNEKLFF
TRBJ1-6,TRBV10-2,TRBD1,few,TGCGCCAGCAGCCCTGTCGTCCCGGGACAGGGAGGAGTTGGTAGTAATTCACCCCTCCACTTT,CASSPVVPGQGGVGSNSPLHF
TRBJ2-7,TRBV5-4,.,.,TGTGCCAGCAGCTGGCCATTAAGCGAGCAGTACTTC,CASSWPLSEQYF
TRBJ1-5,TRBV30,TRBD1,.,TGTGCCTGGGGACAGGGGGACAATCAGCCCCAGCATTTT,CAWGQGDNQPQHF
TRBJ1-2,TRBV2,.,.,TGTGCCAGCTGGTCTGGGGGTGGCTACACCTTC,CASWSGGGYTF